This T cell receptor beta chain is drawn from a study of blood T cell repertoires in COVID-19. As for the study in general: The United States, Italy and Spain supplied acute and convalescent COVID-19 samples.

Seattle patients were enrolled during active infection and followed longitudinally. Original data processing: Amplifying reference gene primers gave estimates of nucleated cell counts. Using immunoSEQ multiplex PCR, the repertoire was profiled, and TCRdb retains in-frame clones only, with some absent. V and J calls plus clone size are reproduced from that table; the DNA served to infer D and trimming. The repertoire includes 130,000 to 150,000 clones, around 75% of them detected once, and 4% to 5% sits in the top ten. Germline V gene sequence: CDR1 LGHNA, CDR2 YSLEER. The CDR3 has 16 amino acids. Losses at the gene ends were 4 bases for V and 1 base for J; bases not matched to a gene: 7.

The V call is TRBV4-3, the J call TRBJ1-2, with 9 bases aligning to TRBD1. The receptor's source is a woman in her seventies with COVID-19, enrolled during active disease. The sample taken for sequencing was peripheral blood. The CDR3 loop reads CASSRGQGQGNYGYTF. The CDR3 coding sequence is TGCGCCAGCAGCCGGGGTCAGGGACAGGGTAACTATGGCTACACCTTC.